Each of the 22 T cell receptor beta chains below was sequenced from the same sample in a study of blood T cells in healthy people across ages. Through a sample-barcoded 5' primer and a J-beta primer mix, a second PCR was run for roughly 6 to 11 cycles. TCRdb recomputed calls from the 5' RACE reads with MiXCR, one row per CDR3 protein. Seen here are about 1.5 million distinct CDR3 sequences, approximately 38% observed once, and the top ten hold approximately 7.9%. The source material was blood. The receptor set was obtained from a woman aged 18-35 years in good health.

This chain connects TRBV20-1 to TRBJ2-3, with 8 positions matching TRBD1. CDR3 length equals 15 residues. Germline lookup yields CDR1 DFQATT and CDR2 SNEGSKA (reference sequence). V shed 3 bases and J 0 bases; nucleotides not matched to a gene: 5. The CDR3 spells CSARGTGTSTDTQYF. CDR3 nucleotide sequence: TGCAGTGCTAGGGGGACAGGAACAAGCACAGATACGCAGTATTTT.

This clonotype was seen only a few times. This sequence joins TRBV12-3 or TRBV12-4 and TRBJ1-2; D ambiguous. V was shortened by 0 bases and J by 8 bases, with 13 bases between the two germline ends. There are 14 residues in the CDR3. CDR3 in amino acids: CASSLARNSYGYTF. The CDR3 DNA reads TGTGCCAGCAGTTTAGCGCGCAACAGTTACGGCTACACCTTC.

This clonotype was seen a few times. The chain employs TRBV7-2 and TRBJ1-5, with 7 bases matching TRBD1. CDR3 size: 15 residues. With 1 base clipped from V and 2 bases from J, the junction kept 2 bases outside the gene matches. Per germline, CDR1 SGHTA and CDR2 FQGNSA. Here the CDR3 reads CASSLDRGRNQPQHF. The DNA for the CDR3 is TGTGCCAGCAGCTTAGACAGGGGCCGCAATCAGCCCCAGCATTTT.

In regard to this clonotype: A single base separates this from a much larger clone, so it may be a read error. J is TRBJ1-2 and V is TRBV27; 7 bases agree with TRBD1. The CDR3 is made up of 13 amino acids. The ends lost 5 bases at V and 4 bases at J; junction bases unmatched: 4. Per the germline V gene, CDR1 is MNHEY and CDR2 is SMNVEV (reference sequence). DNA of the CDR3: TGTGCCAGCAGTGTGGGACAGACCTATGGCTACACCTTC. Translating it yields CASSVGQTYGYTF.

The table lists this clonotype with a count of one. The chain recombines TRBV12-3 or TRBV12-4 with TRBJ2-7, with 12 bases fitting TRBD2. The CDR3 runs 16 residues. V lost 7 bases, J lost 2 bases, and 9 bases stayed unmatched. The CDR3 is CASTPGLAGTAYEQYF. The DNA of the CDR3 is TGTGCCAGCACTCCTGGACTAGCGGGGACAGCCTACGAGCAGTACTTC.

The rearrangement links TRBV29-1 to TRBJ2-2; 8 bases align to TRBD1. The CDR3 has 13 residues. V trimming: 8 bases; J trimming: 5 bases; junction bases outside the gene matches: 7. The germline CDR1 and CDR2 sequences are SQVTM and ANQGSEA. In DNA form, the CDR3 reads TGCAGCATGCAGGGGGCAAGAACCGGGGAGCTGTTTTTT. Translated, it gives CSMQGARTGELFF.

This clonotype was seen more than once but under ten times. V and J are TRBV6-1 and TRBJ1-1; D gene uncertain. Germline assignment: CDR1 MNHNS and CDR2 SASEGT. CDR3 length: 15 residues. V gave up 4 bases and J gave up 1 base, with 13 bases separating them. Here the CDR3 DNA reads TGTGCCAGCAGTGGGAGTGAGTCAACGAACACTGAAGCTTTCTTT. Translating gives CASSGSESTNTEAFF.

The chain links TRBV4-1 to TRBJ1-1; unclear D gene. V lost 7 bases, J lost 3 bases, and 30 bases lay in between. Germline-derived CDR1 and CDR2 are MGHRA and YSYEKL. The CDR3 covers 19 residues. CDR3 DNA sequence: TGCGCCAGCACCCTATCCGCCGACCCAGGTAAATATTGGGACACTGAAGCTTTCTTT. This translates into CASTLSADPGKYWDTEAFF.

This clonotype occurred a few times. The chain joins TRBV28 to TRBJ2-5, with D hard to call. The germline gives CDR1 MDHEN, CDR2 SYDVKM. This CDR3 region has 14 residues. Trimming took off 4 bases at V and 7 bases at J, with 16 bases between the two ends. The CDR3 DNA is TGTGCCAGCAGTTCCTTTCGACATCCCTCGACCCAGTACTTC. The encoded protein is CASSSFRHPSTQYF.

There are a few counts of this clonotype. V and J are TRBV9 and TRBJ2-7; D might be TRBD1 (6 bases). The V end lost 4 bases, the J end lost 2 bases, and 13 bases lay between the germline ends. The germline V gene has CDR1 SGDLS and CDR2 YYNGEE. This CDR3 contains 14 residues. CDR3 in amino acids: CASSPSDSTYEQYF. The CDR3 DNA reads as TGTGCCAGCAGCCCCTCGGACAGTACCTACGAGCAGTACTTC.

This clonotype was counted at least ten times. The rearrangement uses TRBV28 and TRBJ2-1; no definite D call. Germline V lookup: CDR1 MDHEN, CDR2 SYDVKM. V lost 3 bases and J lost 4, with 4 bases in between. CDR3 length: 12 amino acids. The CDR3 protein is CASSLQYNEQFF. CDR3 in DNA: TGTGCCAGCAGTTTGCAGTACAATGAGCAGTTCTTC.

The chain recombines TRBV4-1 with TRBJ1-4; 11 bases align to TRBD1. Trimming removed 1 base from V and 3 bases from J; junction bases left unmatched: 10. The CDR3 has 19 amino acids. Germline loops: CDR1 MGHRA, CDR2 YSYEKL. The CDR3 loop is CASSQVYGTGGLSNEKLFF. Written as DNA, the CDR3 is TGCGCCAGCAGCCAAGTTTACGGGACAGGGGGGCTTTCTAATGAAAAACTGTTTTTT.

This clonotype was found a few times. In DNA, the CDR3 is TGTGCCAGCAGCTTCGGGACTAGGAGCTCCTACGAGCAGTACTTC. Its protein product is CASSFGTRSSYEQYF. The chain couples TRBV7-9 to TRBJ2-7; 8 bases line up with TRBD2. The CDR3 runs 15 residues. Per the germline V gene, CDR1 is SEHNR and CDR2 is FQNEAQ (reference sequence). The V and J ends lost 3 bases and 0 bases, in that order; junction bases with no gene match: 4.

The rearrangement uses TRBV12-5 and TRBJ2-7; D gene uncertain. Germline V gene data show CDR1 as LGHNT and CDR2 as FRNRAP. CDR3 length: 13 residues. With 5 bases removed from V and 2 bases from J, the gap between germline ends came to 10 bases. For the CDR3, the DNA is TGTGCTAGTGGTGTAATTCCCACCTACGAGCAGTACTTC. Protein: CASGVIPTYEQYF.

This chain links TRBV20-1 with TRBJ1-1, with D possibly matching TRBD1 (5 bases). The CDR3 sequence is 14 residues long. Trimming removed 3 bases from V and 5 bases from J, with 16 bases in between. Per germline, CDR1 DFQATT and CDR2 SNEGSKA (reference sequence). The CDR3 is CSASIKVGVTEAFF. The CDR3 DNA is TGCAGTGCTAGCATTAAGGTGGGGGTGACTGAAGCTTTCTTT.

The chain employs TRBV6-5 and TRBJ2-5; the match to TRBD2 covers 9 bases. CDR3 length: 15 amino acids. Germline trimming cut 8 bases from V and 5 bases from J; bases unmatched to any gene: 12. CDR1 and CDR2 (germline): MNHEY, SVGAGI. This chain's CDR3 is CASQPGLAAWETQYF. The CDR3 region has the DNA TGTGCCAGCCAACCGGGACTAGCAGCGTGGGAGACCCAGTACTTC.

This chain links TRBV10-3 with TRBJ1-1; TRBD1 agrees at 11 bases. Trimming cost V 3 bases and J 4 bases; bases outside gene matches: 7. This CDR3 comprises 16 residues. Germline V gives CDR1 ENHRY, CDR2 SYGVKD. The CDR3 bases are TGTGCCATCAGTGACCGGACAGGGGGCGAAGGCACTGAAGCTTTCTTT. Protein product: CAISDRTGGEGTEAFF.

This chain links TRBV6-1 with TRBJ1-1; maybe TRBD1 (6 bases). V was shortened by 7 bases and J by 1 base, with 22 bases between the two germline ends. The CDR3 is made up of 17 amino acids. From germline, CDR1 is MNHNS and CDR2 SASEGT. The CDR3 nucleotides read TGTGCCAGCACCTCTCAGGTTAGGACAGCAACGAACACTGAAGCTTTCTTT. This translates into CASTSQVRTATNTEAFF.

The chain couples TRBV4-1 to TRBJ1-5, with 8 nucleotides matching TRBD1. There are 15 residues in the CDR3. The germline V gene encodes CDR1 MGHRA and CDR2 YSYEKL. After removal of 1 base from V and 6 bases from J, the junction contained 5 bases not matched to a gene. This chain's CDR3 is CASSQAGTGGQPQHF. CDR3 sequence (DNA): TGCGCCAGCAGCCAAGCAGGGACAGGCGGTCAGCCCCAGCATTTT.

The rearrangement links TRBV20-1 to TRBJ2-1; 9 positions match TRBD2. This CDR3 comprises 17 residues. Unmatched junction bases numbered 11, after V lost 1 base and J lost 4 bases. CDR1 is DFQATT, CDR2 SNEGSKA, per germline (reference sequence). The CDR3 region has the DNA TGCAGTGCTAGAGTCCCCCTAGCGGGAAGTAAATACAATGAGCAGTTCTTC. This encodes CSARVPLAGSKYNEQFF.

For the CDR3, the DNA is TGTGCCAGCAGCTTAGGTGGCCGCCATGAGCAGTTCTTC. Its translation is CASSLGGRHEQFF. The V call is TRBV7-2, the J call TRBJ2-1; D is uncertain. Germline-derived CDR1 and CDR2 are SGHTA and FQGNSA. V was clipped by 1 base and J by 8 bases, with 9 bases between them. This CDR3 is 13 amino acids long.

This clonotype was counted ten times or more. The chain couples TRBV25-1 to TRBJ2-7, with D tentatively TRBD1 (6 bases). The CDR3 loop spans 16 amino acids. In germline, CDR1 is MGHDK, CDR2 SYGVNS. The V end lost 1 base, the J end lost 7 bases, and 20 bases lay between the germline ends. The CDR3 DNA sequence: TGTGCCAGCAGTGAATTTTTCGAGACAGGCTTGCGAGAGCAGTACTTC. It is translated as CASSEFFETGLREQYF.